This is a list of T cell receptor beta chains from one sample in a study of CD8 T cells in ankylosing spondylitis. TCRdb analysed the 5' RACE reads with MiXCR anew, one entry per CDR3 protein. Among about 200,000 distinct CDR3 sequences listed, approximately 24% were seen once. The material sequenced was blood, either unsorted or a sorted T cell fraction (not recorded which). The receptors here all came from a male donor with ankylosing spondylitis or in good health (not recorded which). Each CDR3 is given with its conserved first and last residue.

j_call: TRBJ2-7
cdr3_length: 13
v_call: TRBV5-5
cdr3_aa: CASSLMSGYEQYF

j_call: TRBJ2-7
cdr3_length: 15
v_call: TRBV20-1
cdr3_aa: CSAGSLSFGREEQYF

j_call: TRBJ2-5
cdr3_length: 16
v_call: TRBV29-1
cdr3_aa: CSVCAGTGEMQETQYF

j_call: TRBJ2-1
cdr3_length: 16
v_call: TRBV12-3/TRBV12-4
cdr3_aa: CASSPRSGAGDNEQFF

j_call: TRBJ1-1
cdr3_length: 13
v_call: TRBV12-3/TRBV12-4
cdr3_aa: CASSLNSPTEAFF

j_call: TRBJ1-1
cdr3_length: 12
v_call: TRBV5-6
cdr3_aa: CASSRLNTEAFF

j_call: TRBJ2-7
cdr3_length: 14
v_call: TRBV4-3
cdr3_aa: CASSQGTRSYEQYF

j_call: TRBJ2-7
cdr3_length: 15
v_call: TRBV20-1
cdr3_aa: CSASGASGYSYEQYF

j_call: TRBJ2-7
cdr3_length: 13
v_call: TRBV29-1
cdr3_aa: CSVEKDRVPEQYF

j_call: TRBJ1-1
cdr3_length: 13
v_call: TRBV27
cdr3_aa: CASSSRMNTEAFF